The 19 T cell receptor beta chains reported below all come from one sample, sequenced in a study of T-cell reconstitution after alpha-beta-depleted transplantation in children. TCRbeta library preparation incorporated unique molecular identifiers. TCRdb redid the calling of the PCR reads with MiXCR, one entry per CDR3 protein. This sample carries 550,000 to 800,000 distinct CDR3 sequences, roughly 14% of them seen once, and the ten largest clones take around 0.79%. This material consisted of PBMCs, taken before TCRalphabeta/CD19-depleted stem cell transplant. These receptors were taken from a girl aged 2 to 10 with congenital amegakaryocytic thrombocytopenia, due to receive a stem cell transplant.

Regarding this clonotype: A much larger clone lies one base from this, so it may be a read error. The chain uses TRBV9 and TRBJ2-1; D uncertain. This CDR3 is 11 amino acids long. Germline CDR1 is SGDLS and CDR2 is YYNGEE. The CDR3 region has the DNA TGTGCCAGCAGCACCGGGTCTGAGCATTTCTTC. It yields the protein CASSTGSEHFF.

This clonotype turned up a few times. The CDR3 DNA reads TGCAGCGTTGAGGCGACAAATTCCTACGAGCAGTACTTC. Translating gives CSVEATNSYEQYF. The chain carries TRBV29-1 and TRBJ2-7; unclear D gene. V was clipped by 3 bases and J by 1 base, with 10 bases between them. Germline V gives CDR1 SQVTM, CDR2 ANQGSEA. This CDR3 has 13 residues.

V gene TRBV5-1 combines with J gene TRBJ2-7; D may be TRBD2 (5 bases). This CDR3 is 13 amino acids long. Trimming pared 4 bases from V and 1 base from J, leaving 9 bases between. Germline CDR1 SGHRS, CDR2 YFSETQ. CDR3 sequence (DNA): TGCGCCAGCAGCGGACTCGCGTCCTACGAGCAGTACTTC. Its translation is CASSGLASYEQYF. The full variable domain, rest sourced from reference TRBV5-1 and TRBJ2-7, is KAGVTQTPRYLIKTRGQQVTLSCSPISGHRSVSWYQQTPGQGLQFLFEYFSETQRNKGNFPGRFSGRQFSNSRSEMNVSTLELGDSALYLCASSGLASYEQYFGPGTRLTVT.

This clonotype was counted many times. The V call is TRBV18, the J call TRBJ2-5, with D tentatively TRBD2 (5 bases). This CDR3 is built from 12 residues. V was shortened by 6 bases and J by 3 bases, with 8 bases between the two germline ends. Per germline, CDR1 KGHSH and CDR2 LQKENI. This chain's CDR3 is CASSGLKETQYF. As DNA, the CDR3 is TGTGCCAGCTCCGGACTTAAAGAGACCCAGTACTTC.

The sample holds many counts of this clonotype. The rearrangement links TRBV27 to TRBJ2-7; no definite D call. Trimming pared 0 bases from V and 0 bases from J, leaving 12 bases between. CDR1 is MNHEY, CDR2 SMNVEV, per germline (reference sequence). The CDR3 is 16 amino acids. The CDR3 loop reads CASSLSGFSSSYEQYF. As DNA, the CDR3 is TGTGCCAGCAGTTTATCTGGGTTTTCTAGCTCCTACGAGCAGTACTTC.

In this sample, this clonotype turned up a few times. V is TRBV5-1 and J is TRBJ2-7, with a possible D match to TRBD2 (5 bases). Germline V gene sequence: CDR1 SGHRS, CDR2 YFSETQ. Trimming took off 0 bases at V and 7 bases at J, with 11 bases between the two ends. The CDR3 runs 13 residues. CDR3 nucleotide sequence: TGCGCCAGCAGCTTGGGCGGGTCCGGGGAGCAGTACTTC. It yields the protein CASSLGGSGEQYF.

This clonotype was counted many times. The chain links TRBV7-9 to TRBJ1-1, with unresolved D. Germline-derived CDR1 and CDR2 are SEHNR and FQNEAQ (reference sequence). The CDR3 runs 12 residues. V was shortened by 1 base and J by 2 bases, with 2 bases between the two germline ends. The CDR3 loop is CASSLVNTEAFF. The CDR3 nucleotides are TGTGCCAGCAGCTTAGTCAACACTGAAGCTTTCTTT.

In this sample, this clonotype turned up many times. J is TRBJ1-6 and V is TRBV14; 7 nucleotides agree with TRBD1. J lost 6 bases, V lost 1 base, and 3 bases had no gene match. CDR3 length equals 15 residues. The germline V gene encodes CDR1 SGHDN and CDR2 FVKESK. CDR3 coding DNA: TGTGCCAGCAGCCAAGGAAGGGGGCCTAATTCACCCCTCCACTTT. Translating gives CASSQGRGPNSPLHF.

This clonotype was seen just once. A much larger clone is a single base away; this may be a read error. This sequence joins TRBV12-3 or TRBV12-4 and TRBJ2-7; unclear D gene. The CDR3 covers 11 residues. V was trimmed by 5 bases and J by 8 bases, leaving 10 bases between them. CDR3 DNA sequence: TGTGCCAGCAGTCCCCGATACAAGCAGTACTTC. Its translation is CASSPRYKQYF.

This clonotype was seen repeatedly, ten times or more. This chain joins TRBV20-1 and TRBJ1-2; the D gene is possibly TRBD1 (5 bases). CDR3 length equals 12 residues. V shed 1 base and J shed 8 bases, with 11 bases lying between them. Germline CDR1 reads DFQATT; CDR2 reads SNEGSKA (reference sequence). The CDR3 is CSARAGRSGYTF. CDR3 DNA sequence: TGCAGTGCTAGAGCAGGGAGGTCCGGCTACACCTTC.

The CDR3 here is CAWSETALGDGYTF. The CDR3 DNA reads as TGTGCCTGGAGTGAGACTGCCCTTGGGGATGGCTACACCTTC. The chain combines TRBV30 with TRBJ1-2; D is ambiguous. V was clipped by 1 base and J by 6 bases, with 15 bases between them. The CDR3 contains 14 residues. Germline V gene lookup returns CDR1 GTSNPN and CDR2 SVGIG (reference sequence).

This clonotype has a count of ten or more. The chain joins TRBV7-2 to TRBJ2-3; 10 bases agree with TRBD2. This CDR3 comprises 14 residues. V was pared by 5 bases and J by 7 bases, with 6 bases of the junction left unmatched. Germline V gives CDR1 SGHTA, CDR2 FQGNSA. The CDR3 loop is CASSHTSGTHTQYF. In DNA form, the CDR3 reads TGTGCCAGCAGCCATACTAGCGGGACGCATACGCAGTATTTT.

V and J are TRBV20-1 and TRBJ2-5; TRBD1 agrees at 7 bases. Germline loops: CDR1 DFQATT, CDR2 SNEGSKA (reference sequence). V lost 3 bases to trimming and J lost 6 bases; unmatched junction nucleotides: 10. This CDR3 comprises 14 residues. The CDR3 DNA is TGCAGTGCTAGGACAGGGAAAGGCACCCAGACCCAGTACTTC. Residues: CSARTGKGTQTQYF.

The CDR3 DNA reads TGCGCCAGCGGAGGTCGGGACAGCGCTCCCACTGAAGCTTTCTTT. Translating it yields CASGGRDSAPTEAFF. The chain is built from TRBV5-1 and TRBJ1-1; 7 bases fit TRBD1. Germline values: CDR1 SGHRS, CDR2 YFSETQ. Trimming cost V 7 bases and J 4 bases; bases outside gene matches: 13. This CDR3 contains 15 residues.

The V and J genes are TRBV5-1 and TRBJ1-1, with no clear D. Trimming shortened V by 3 bases and J by 4 bases, and 13 bases separated the two germline ends. Germline V gene sequence: CDR1 SGHRS, CDR2 YFSETQ. The CDR3 loop spans 14 amino acids. CDR3 residues: CASSSVWATTEAFF. The CDR3 nucleotides are TGCGCCAGCAGCTCGGTATGGGCGACCACTGAAGCTTTCTTT.

This clonotype was seen at least ten times. V and J are TRBV12-3 or TRBV12-4 and TRBJ2-1; tentative D call: TRBD2 (6 bases). V lost 3 bases and J lost 3, with 9 bases in between. CDR3 length: 14 residues. The DNA for the CDR3 is TGTGCCAGCAGTTTCGGACTAAGCTACAATGAGCAGTTCTTC. Translating gives CASSFGLSYNEQFF.

V and J are TRBV2 and TRBJ2-7; D unclear. The germline gives CDR1 SNHLY, CDR2 FYNNEI. V lost 1 base and J 3 bases, leaving 16 bases between the germline ends. The CDR3 has 16 residues. Written as DNA, the CDR3 is TGTGCCAGCAGTGAAGGACTGTCAGGCGTTTTCTACGAGCAGTACTTC. It codes for CASSEGLSGVFYEQYF.

There are many counts of this clonotype. This chain links TRBV5-1 with TRBJ1-2; tentatively, D is TRBD1 (5 bases). Trimming cost V 2 bases and J 3 bases, with 8 bases left between them. Germline V CDR1 and CDR2: SGHRS, YFSETQ. This CDR3 is built from 13 residues. CDR3 DNA sequence: TGCGCCAGCAGCTTTGACAGTGACTATGGCTACACCTTC. Translation: CASSFDSDYGYTF. Full variable domain (remainder filled in from reference TRBV5-1 and TRBJ1-2): KAGVTQTPRYLIKTRGQQVTLSCSPISGHRSVSWYQQTPGQGLQFLFEYFSETQRNKGNFPGRFSGRQFSNSRSEMNVSTLELGDSALYLCASSFDSDYGYTFGSGTRLTVV.

The CDR3 region has the DNA TGTGCCAGCAGCTTAGGGGGTACCTGGGATACGCAGTATTTT. Its protein product is CASSLGGTWDTQYF. The V gene is TRBV7-9, the J gene TRBJ2-3; D gene ambiguous. This CDR3 comprises 14 residues. Trimming shortened V by 1 base and J by 6 bases, and 11 bases separated the two germline ends. Germline-derived CDR1 and CDR2 are SEHNR and FQNEAQ (reference sequence).